This TCR beta chain derives from a study of graft-versus-host responses after intestinal transplantation. Background on the study: Anti-thymocyte globulin served as induction for all recipients, who then took tacrolimus and steroids for roughly 3 years.

The graft tissue was processed, and this released both intraepithelial and lamina propria lymphocytes. General study findings and limits: Early post-transplant HvG declines tracked with peak circulating GvH clone levels. GvH clones were identified in recipient marrow, with some first appearing in ileum or blood. Allografts of one patient group, those with graft-donor T cell macrochimerism, had high graft-versus-host to host-versus-graft clonal ratios.

Trimming removed 0 bases at V and 0 bases at J, with 9 bases between. The length of the CDR3 is 15 residues. Germline loops: CDR1 MNHNY, CDR2 SVGAGI (reference sequence). This clone was counted a single time. Its antigen is undetermined. Measured with immunoSEQ multiplex PCR; TCRdb has only the in-frame clones, and not every one. In the table there are approximately 15,000 clones, just under 75% of which are singletons. The sample was ileum tissue, taken 14 days after transplant. V gene TRBV6-6 combines with J gene TRBJ2-7; no firm D call. The sequence came from a human patient who received an intestinal transplant, so some T cells may come from the graft donor. The chain's CDR3 is CASSYSSMSSYEQYF. The CDR3 nucleotides read TGTGCCAGCAGTTACTCGAGTATGAGCTCCTACGAGCAGTACTTC.